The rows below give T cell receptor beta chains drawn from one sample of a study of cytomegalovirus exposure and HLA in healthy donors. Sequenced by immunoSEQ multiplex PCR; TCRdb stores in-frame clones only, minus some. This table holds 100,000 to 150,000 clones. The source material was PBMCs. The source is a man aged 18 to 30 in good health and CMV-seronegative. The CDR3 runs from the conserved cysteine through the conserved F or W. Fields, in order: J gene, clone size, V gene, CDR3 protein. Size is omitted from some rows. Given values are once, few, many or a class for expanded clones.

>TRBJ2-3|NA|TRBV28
CASSLVGTDTQYF
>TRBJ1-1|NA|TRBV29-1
CSVTMGTWNTEAFF
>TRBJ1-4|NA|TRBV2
CASSESEKLFF
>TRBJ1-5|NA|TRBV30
CAWSLGEGQPQHF
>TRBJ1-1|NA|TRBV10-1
CASTRDSVNTEAFF
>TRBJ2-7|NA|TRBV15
CATSFGTGSYEQYF
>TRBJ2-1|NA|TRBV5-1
CASSPRLAGLSYNEQFF
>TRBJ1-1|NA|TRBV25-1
CASRTDRDYTEAFF
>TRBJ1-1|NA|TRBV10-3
CAISESQGNTEAFF
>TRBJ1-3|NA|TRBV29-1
CSVEVGQGNTIYF
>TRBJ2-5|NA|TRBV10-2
CASGQGALVETQYF
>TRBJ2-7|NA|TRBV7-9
CASSLWGGRALHEQYF
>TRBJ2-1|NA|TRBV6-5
CASSYATSGFYNEQFF
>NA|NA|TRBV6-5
CASISDRGSYEQYF
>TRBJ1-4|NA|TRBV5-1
CASSSQGRGEKLFF
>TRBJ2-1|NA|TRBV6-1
CASSVPTATYNEQFF
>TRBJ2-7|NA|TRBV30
CAWSVGLAFEQYF
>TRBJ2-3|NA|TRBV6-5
CASSLGDTQYF
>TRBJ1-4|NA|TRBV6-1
CASSAEDEKLFF
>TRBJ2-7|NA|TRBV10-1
CASSESSTQGEQYF
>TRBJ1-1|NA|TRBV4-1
CASSQRGGAGMGGTEAFF
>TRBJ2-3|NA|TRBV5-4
CASSGGLGRPDTQYF
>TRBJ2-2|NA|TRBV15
CATSRDRVAGFTGELFF
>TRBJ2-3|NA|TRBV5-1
CASSFQGQAPDTQYF
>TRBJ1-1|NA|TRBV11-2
CASSVHTNTEAFF
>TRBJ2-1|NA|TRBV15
CATSRGTSWAGGIGNEQFF
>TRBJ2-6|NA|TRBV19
CASSDERSGANVLTF
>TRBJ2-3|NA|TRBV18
CASSQLAGGSTDTQYF
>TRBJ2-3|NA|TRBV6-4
CASSPRGQGSDTQYF
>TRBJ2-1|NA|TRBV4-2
CASSQGTSANNEQFF
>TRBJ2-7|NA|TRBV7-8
CASSLYRTGRDEQYF
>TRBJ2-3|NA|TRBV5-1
CASSLEQGLGTDTQYF
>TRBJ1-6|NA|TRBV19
CASTTEGAGRSPLHF
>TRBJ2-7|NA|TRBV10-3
CAISEGTLAGSYEQYF
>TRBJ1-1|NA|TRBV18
CASSPRQGTMNTEAFF
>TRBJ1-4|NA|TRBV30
CAWGTGMITNEKLFF
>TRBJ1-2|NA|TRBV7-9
CASSLAVGQGPGYTF
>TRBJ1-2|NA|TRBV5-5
CASSQDLNYGYTF
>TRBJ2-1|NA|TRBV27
CASSPLVLGGNEQFF
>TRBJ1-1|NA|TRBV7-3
CASSPATGIGTEAFF
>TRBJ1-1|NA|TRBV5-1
CASSPTLAVNTEAFF
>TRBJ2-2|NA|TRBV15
CATSRNTRVTGELFF
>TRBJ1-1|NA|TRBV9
CASSVDPAGSGTEAFF
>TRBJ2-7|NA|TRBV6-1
CASRTGQNSYEQYF
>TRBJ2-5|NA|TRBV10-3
CAISEGTSAGQETQYF
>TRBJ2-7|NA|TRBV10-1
CASSVKLGYEQYF
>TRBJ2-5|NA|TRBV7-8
CASSLVSTGRGQETQYF
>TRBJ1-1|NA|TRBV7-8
CASSLGSQGRTEAFF
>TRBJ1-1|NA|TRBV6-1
CASSERWDTLEAFF
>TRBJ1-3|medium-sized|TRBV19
CASSMGQRNTIYF
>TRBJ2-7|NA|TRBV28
CASREPGQNYEQYF
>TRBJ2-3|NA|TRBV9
CASTTLVVSDTQYF
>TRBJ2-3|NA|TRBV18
CASSPAVGGTDTQYF
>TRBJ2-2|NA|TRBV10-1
CASSETTGAGELFF